The sequence of this TCR beta chain was determined in a study of human T cells and chemical hapten exposure. Study-wide context: The variation in per-sample TCR yields arose mainly from small differences in pooled library volumes.

The library tagged each cDNA molecule with unique molecular identifiers. Authors' analysis steps: A typical sample had roughly 87,000 TCRs, with about 20,000 to 690,600 overall. MiXCR was run by TCRdb on the reads, yielding one entry per CDR3 protein. The V and J calls were determined by TCRdb, not by the authors. The table includes 100,000 to 150,000 distinct CDR3 sequences, around 8.5% detected once. Of note for this clonotype: Its antigen is still unknown.

CDR1 MNHEY and CDR2 SVGAGI come from the germline V gene. The V segment lost 6 bases and the J segment 1 base; nucleotides outside the gene matches: 7. The CDR3 runs to 15 residues. General study points: TCRs at a frequency above 1 in 1000 stayed unchanged with DPC sensitization.

The study extracted total RNA from unfractionated whole blood. Sequenced material: whole blood. The V gene is TRBV6-5, the J gene TRBJ2-7; the match to TRBD1 covers 9 bases. The source of this sequence is a human donor in good health. Some clones in this sample may be carry-over from other donors' samples. The CDR3 coding sequence is TGTGCCAGCAGACAGTCCGGGACAGGGTCCTACGAGCAGTACTTC. Residues: CASRQSGTGSYEQYF.